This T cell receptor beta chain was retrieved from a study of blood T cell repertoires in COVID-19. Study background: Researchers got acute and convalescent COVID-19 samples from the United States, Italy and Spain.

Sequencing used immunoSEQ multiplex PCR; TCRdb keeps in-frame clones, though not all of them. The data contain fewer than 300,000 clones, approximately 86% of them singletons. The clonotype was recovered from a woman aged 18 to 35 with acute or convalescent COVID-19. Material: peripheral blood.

CDR3 in amino acids: CASSLASIAGGFNEQFF. The CDR3, as DNA: TGCGCCAGCAGCTTGGCCTCTATAGCGGGAGGGTTCAATGAGCAGTTCTTC. This chain uses TRBV5-1 with TRBJ2-1, with 11 bases lining up with TRBD2. The V gene end was trimmed by 0 bases and the J gene end by 6 bases; junction bases not matched to a gene: 8. CDR1 and CDR2 (germline): SGHRS, YFSETQ. CDR3 length: 17 residues.